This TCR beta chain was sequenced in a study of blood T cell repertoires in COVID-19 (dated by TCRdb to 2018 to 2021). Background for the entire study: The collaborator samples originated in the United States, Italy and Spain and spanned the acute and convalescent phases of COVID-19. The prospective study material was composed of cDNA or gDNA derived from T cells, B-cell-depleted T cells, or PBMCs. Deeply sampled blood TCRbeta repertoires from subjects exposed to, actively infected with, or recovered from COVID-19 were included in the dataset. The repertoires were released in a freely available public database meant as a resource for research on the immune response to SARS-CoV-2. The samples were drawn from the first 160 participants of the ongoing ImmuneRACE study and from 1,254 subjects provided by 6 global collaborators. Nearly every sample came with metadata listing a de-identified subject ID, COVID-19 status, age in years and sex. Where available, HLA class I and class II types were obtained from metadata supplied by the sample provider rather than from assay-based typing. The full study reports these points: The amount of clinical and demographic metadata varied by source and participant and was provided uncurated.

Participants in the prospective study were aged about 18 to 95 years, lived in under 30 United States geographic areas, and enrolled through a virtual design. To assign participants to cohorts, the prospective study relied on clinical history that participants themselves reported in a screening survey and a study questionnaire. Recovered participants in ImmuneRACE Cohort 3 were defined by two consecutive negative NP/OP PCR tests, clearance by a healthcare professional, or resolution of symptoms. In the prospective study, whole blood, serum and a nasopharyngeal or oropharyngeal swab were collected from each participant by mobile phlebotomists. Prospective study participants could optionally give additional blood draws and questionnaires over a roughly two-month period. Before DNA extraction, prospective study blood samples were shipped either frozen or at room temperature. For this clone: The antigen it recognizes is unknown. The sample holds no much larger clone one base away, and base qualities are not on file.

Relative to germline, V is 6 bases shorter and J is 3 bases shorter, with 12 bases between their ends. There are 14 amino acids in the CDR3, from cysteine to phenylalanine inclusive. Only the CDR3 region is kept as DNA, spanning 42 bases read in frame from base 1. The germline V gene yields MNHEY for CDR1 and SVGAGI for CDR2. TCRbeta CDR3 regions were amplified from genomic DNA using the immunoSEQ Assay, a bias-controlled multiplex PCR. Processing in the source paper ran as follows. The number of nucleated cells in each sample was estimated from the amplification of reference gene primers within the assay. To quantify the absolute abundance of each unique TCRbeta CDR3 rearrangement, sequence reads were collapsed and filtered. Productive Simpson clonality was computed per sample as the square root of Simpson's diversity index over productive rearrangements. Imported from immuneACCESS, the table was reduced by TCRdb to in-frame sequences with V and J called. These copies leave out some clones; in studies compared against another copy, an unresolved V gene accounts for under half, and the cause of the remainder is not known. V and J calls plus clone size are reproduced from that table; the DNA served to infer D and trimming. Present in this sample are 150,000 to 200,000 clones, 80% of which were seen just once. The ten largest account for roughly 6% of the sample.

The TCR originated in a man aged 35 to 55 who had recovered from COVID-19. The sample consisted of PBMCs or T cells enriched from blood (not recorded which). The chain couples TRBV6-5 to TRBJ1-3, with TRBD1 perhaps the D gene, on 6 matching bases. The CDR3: CASRQGRVGNTIYF. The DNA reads TGTGCCAGCAGACAGGGACGCGTTGGAAACACCATATATTTT.